The next 26 T cell receptor beta chains were all read from a single sample in a study of low-dose radiotherapy and immunotherapy resistance in tumors. Documented time point: before trial treatment. Alpha and beta chains were covered, as first-strand cDNA relied on TRAV- and TRBV-specific primers. Amplification of TCRs used a constant-region primer and V-primer adapter for about 18 PCR cycles. TCRdb re-called the reads with MiXCR, one entry per CDR3 protein. The sample includes roughly 60,000 distinct CDR3 sequences, under 30% of them seen just once. Source: PBMCs, taken before treatment. All receptors come from a male donor with prostate cancer.

For this clonotype: This likely reflects a read error, since a far larger clone is one base away. This chain links TRBV28 with TRBJ1-1; 7 bases line up with TRBD1. The CDR3 has 15 amino acids. Looked up from germline, CDR1 is MDHEN and CDR2 is SYDVKM. The CDR3 is CASSRDRVSSTGAFF. The CDR3 DNA reads TGTGCCAGCAGTCGAGACAGGGTGAGTTCGACTGGAGCTTTCTTT.

About this clonotype itself: A read error is likely here: a far larger clone is one base away. V gene TRBV26 combines with J gene TRBJ2-3; TRBD2 is taken as the D call from the table, unchecked against the DNA. TRBV26 is described as a pseudogene. CDR3 size: 16 residues. CDR3 sequence (DNA): TGTGCCAGCAGTTTATCGGAGAGCGGCAGGGCAGATACGCAGTATTTT. This codes for CASSLSESGRADTQYF.

The chain carries TRBV12-3 or TRBV12-4 and TRBJ2-4; possible D gene TRBD2, 5 bases. The CDR3 has 11 residues. With 6 bases removed from V and 13 bases from J, the gap between germline ends came to 13 bases. The CDR3, as DNA: TGTGCCAGCAGAAGGGAAACGGGACAGTACTTC. It specifies CASRRETGQYF.

This clonotype is medium-sized (0.01 to 0.1%) by share. The chain combines TRBV6-6 with TRBJ1-5, with D tentatively TRBD1 (5 bases). The V and J ends lost 6 bases and 3 bases respectively, with 18 bases between them. Germline V CDR1 and CDR2: MNHNY, SVGAGI (reference sequence). This CDR3 contains 16 residues. The CDR3 here is CASSTDGHSNNQPQHF. The DNA of the CDR3 is TGTGCCAGCAGCACCGATGGACACAGTAACAATCAGCCCCAGCATTTT.

At least ten counts were recorded for this clonotype. The V and J genes are TRBV7-9 and TRBJ2-6, with 11 bases lining up with TRBD2. V shed 5 bases, J shed 0 bases, and the junction held 15 bases outside the gene matches. The CDR3 is made up of 21 amino acids. The V gene's germline CDR1 is SEHNR and CDR2 FQNEAQ (reference sequence). The CDR3 protein is CASSPRIGGLAVTSGANVLTF. The CDR3 DNA sequence: TGTGCCAGCAGCCCGCGAATAGGGGGACTAGCGGTAACCTCTGGGGCCAACGTCCTGACTTTC.

V is TRBV29-1 and J is TRBJ2-1; perhaps TRBD2 as D (5 bases). Per the germline V gene, CDR1 is SQVTM and CDR2 is ANQGSEA. Between the trimmed V and J ends, which lost 7 bases and 7 bases, there was a span of 17 bases. The CDR3 covers 13 residues. The CDR3 sequence: CSAHAVTGNEQFF. CDR3 bases: TGCAGCGCCCACGCGGTCACGGGGAATGAGCAGTTCTTC.

Concerning this clonotype itself: The missing conserved phenylalanine or tryptophan at the end of this CDR3 makes a read error likely. This chain links TRBV6-2 or TRBV6-3 with TRBJ1-4, with 7 bases that match TRBD1. Looked up from germline, CDR1 is MNHEY and CDR2 is SVGEGT. V dropped 6 bases and J dropped 5; count of bases not matched to a gene: 12. This CDR3 is 16 amino acids long. The CDR3 nucleotides read TGTGCCAGCAGCCTCGGACAGGTAGATTTAAATGAAAAACTGTTTCTT. Translating it yields CASSLGQVDLNEKLFL.

This clonotype was seen at least ten times. The CDR3 coding sequence is TGTGCCAGCAGAGGACAGGGGTTACAAGAGACCCAGTACTTC. Amino acid sequence: CASRGQGLQETQYF. The chain recombines TRBV25-1 with TRBJ2-5; TRBD1 agrees at 9 bases. From germline, CDR1 is MGHDK and CDR2 SYGVNS. CDR3 size: 14 residues. V shed 6 bases and J 2 bases; nucleotides not matched to a gene: 4.

To note about this clonotype: A far larger clone differs by one base, so this is likely a read error. The CDR3 sequence is CASSYKDWGTYEQYF. CDR3 bases: TGTGCCAGCAGCTACAAGGACTGGGGTACCTACGAGCAGTACTTC. The chain joins TRBV6-8 to TRBJ2-7; perhaps TRBD2 as D (5 bases). The CDR3 contains 15 residues. The germline V gene has CDR1 MNHGY and CDR2 SAAAGT. V was shortened by 6 bases and J by 2 bases, with 17 bases between the two germline ends.

The V call is TRBV5-1, the J call TRBJ2-2; 8 bases fit TRBD2. This CDR3 is 14 amino acids long. CDR1 is SGHRS, CDR2 YFSETQ, per germline. Unmatched junction bases numbered 2, after V lost 2 bases and J lost 5 bases. The CDR3 protein is CASSFASGTGELFF. The CDR3 DNA is TGCGCCAGCAGCTTTGCTAGCGGGACCGGGGAGCTGTTTTTT.

This clonotype showed up many times. The chain recombines TRBV20-1 with TRBJ2-7, with 12 bases matching TRBD2. The trim removed 6 bases at V and 4 bases at J, leaving 7 bases unmatched. Germline V lookup: CDR1 DFQATT, CDR2 SNEGSKA (reference sequence). CDR3 size: 14 residues. The CDR3 nucleotides are TGCAGTGCGAGAACTAGCGGGAGGAGGTACGAGCAGTACTTC. Translating it yields CSARTSGRRYEQYF.

The chain links TRBV6-2 or TRBV6-3 to TRBJ2-7; D is ambiguous. Germline CDR1 and CDR2: MNHEY and SVGEGT. Trimming shortened V by 2 bases and J by 1 base, and 6 bases separated the two germline ends. This CDR3 spans 13 amino acids. The CDR3 spells CASSYRPSYEQYF. CDR3 DNA: TGTGCCAGCAGTTACAGACCTTCCTACGAGCAGTACTTC.

This clonotype was recorded at least ten times. The chain uses TRBV19 and TRBJ1-5; D might be TRBD1 (5 bases). V gave up 7 bases and J gave up 4 bases, with 14 bases separating them. The CDR3 loop spans 14 amino acids. CDR1 and CDR2 (germline): LNHDA, SQIVND (reference sequence). Written as DNA, the CDR3 is TGTGCCAGTAAAAGGGGCAGGGAGAATCAGCCCCAGCATTTT. Amino acids: CASKRGRENQPQHF.

This clonotype has a count of ten or more. The gene calls are TRBV7-9 and TRBJ2-1; 13 nucleotides align to TRBD2. The germline V gene has CDR1 SEHNR and CDR2 FQNEAQ (reference sequence). The CDR3 runs to 18 residues. The ends lost 4 bases at V and 1 base at J; junction bases unmatched: 7. CDR3 residues: CASSSRTSGGKSYNEQFF. CDR3 DNA sequence: TGTGCCAGCAGCTCCAGGACTAGCGGGGGCAAGTCCTACAATGAGCAGTTCTTC.

This chain links TRBV5-4 with TRBJ2-1; 9 nucleotides align to TRBD2. V lost 10 bases, J lost 3 bases, and 5 bases stayed unmatched. Germline V lookup: CDR1 SGHNT, CDR2 YYREEE (reference sequence). The CDR3 contains 13 residues. For the CDR3, the DNA is TGTGCCGGGCAGCGGGGGGACTACAATGAGCAGTTCTTC. This gives the protein CAGQRGDYNEQFF.

This clonotype was observed many times. The rearrangement links TRBV15 to TRBJ2-3; 12 nucleotides line up with TRBD2. This CDR3 comprises 16 residues. With 1 base clipped from V and 5 bases from J, the junction kept 4 bases outside the gene matches. The germline V gene has CDR1 LNHNV and CDR2 YYDKDF (reference sequence). DNA of the CDR3: TGTGCCACCAGCAGAGGGACTAGCGGGATTCGAGATACGCAGTATTTT. Its translation is CATSRGTSGIRDTQYF.

Turning to this clonotype: No DNA is shown, since the ends of the CDR3 on it are uncertain; the CDR3 is the one TCRdb lists. The V call is TRBV1, the J call TRBJ2-3; TRBD1 is the table's D call and was not checked against the DNA. TRBV1 is a pseudogene locus. The CDR3 sequence runs 17 residues, both termini included. The CDR3 sequence is CASSQVVGGGNSDTQYF.

This clonotype was seen a single time. This chain connects TRBV28 to TRBJ1-5; D might be TRBD1 (5 bases). The germline V gene has CDR1 MDHEN and CDR2 SYDVKM. Trimming removed 5 bases from V and 6 bases from J, with 14 bases in between. This CDR3 has 14 amino acids. CDR3 DNA sequence: TGTGCCAGCAGTGTATTGGGGGGAGTTCAGCCCCAGCATTTT. Translating gives CASSVLGGVQPQHF. Full variable domain (missing parts from reference TRBV28 and TRBJ1-5): DVKVTQSSRYLVKRTGEKVFLECVQDMDHENMFWYRQDPGLGLRLIYFSYDVKMKEKGDIPEGYSVSREKKERFSLILESASTNQTSMYLCASSVLGGVQPQHFGDGTRLSIL.

This clonotype was seen ten or more times. The chain joins TRBV2 to TRBJ2-6; TRBD2 is a possible D gene (6 bases). Germline CDR1 and CDR2: SNHLY and FYNNEI. The CDR3 has 16 amino acids. V lost 1 base and J lost 2, with 9 bases in between. CDR3 DNA sequence: TGTGCCAGCAGTGAAGGCCGGGGGACTGGGGCCAACGTCCTGACTTTC. This codes for CASSEGRGTGANVLTF.

Ten or more counts support this clonotype. The chain recombines TRBV28 with TRBJ2-7; no reliable D call. V lost 3 bases to trimming and J lost 3 bases, with 12 bases between them. The CDR3 runs to 14 residues. Germline V gene data show CDR1 as MDHEN and CDR2 as SYDVKM. The CDR3 DNA follows: TGTGCCAGCAGTTTGACGGGTGCACTCTACGAGCAGTACTTC. This codes for CASSLTGALYEQYF. The full variable domain, with the rest looked up from reference TRBV28 and TRBJ2-7, is DVKVTQSSRYLVKRTGEKVFLECVQDMDHENMFWYRQDPGLGLRLIYFSYDVKMKEKGDIPEGYSVSREKKERFSLILESASTNQTSMYLCASSLTGALYEQYFGPGTRLTVT.

This clonotype was detected many times. This rearrangement joins TRBV28 to TRBJ1-4; D uncertain. This CDR3 contains 16 residues. V was trimmed by 2 bases and J by 2 bases, leaving 12 bases between them. From germline, CDR1 is MDHEN and CDR2 SYDVKM. The CDR3 DNA follows: TGTGCCAGCAGTTTAGCCGGAACCACCACTAATGAAAAACTGTTTTTT. Its translation is CASSLAGTTTNEKLFF.

At least ten counts were recorded for this clonotype. The chain carries TRBV29-1 and TRBJ1-1, with 7 bases identical to TRBD1. V shed 6 bases and J 5 bases; nucleotides not matched to a gene: 9. CDR3 length: 13 amino acids. In germline, CDR1 is SQVTM, CDR2 ANQGSEA. The CDR3 reads CSVKQGSKTEAFF. CDR3 nucleotide sequence: TGCAGCGTCAAACAGGGGAGCAAAACTGAAGCTTTCTTT.

This clonotype was counted many times. The chain carries TRBV7-9 and TRBJ1-4; 8 positions agree with TRBD1. This CDR3 spans 14 amino acids. Per the germline V gene, CDR1 is SEHNR and CDR2 is FQNEAQ (reference sequence). V lost 6 bases, J lost 6 bases, and 6 bases stayed unmatched. CDR3: CASSRQGADEKLFF. The CDR3 DNA reads as TGTGCCAGCAGTCGCCAGGGGGCGGATGAAAAACTGTTTTTT. Combining the CDR3 with reference TRBV7-9 and TRBJ1-4 gives the whole variable domain DTGVSQNPRHKITKRGQNVTFRCDPISEHNRLYWYRQTLGQGPEFLTYFQNEAQLEKSRLLSDRFSAERPKGSFSTLEIQRTEQGDSAMYLCASSRQGADEKLFFGSGTQLSVL.

This clonotype was counted ten times or more. V and J are TRBV3-1 and TRBJ1-1; 8 nucleotides line up with TRBD1. Germline lookup yields CDR1 LGHDT and CDR2 YNNKEL (reference sequence). Trimming cost V 8 bases and J 4 bases; bases outside gene matches: 9. This CDR3 spans 14 amino acids. The CDR3 spells CASDYGQGSTEAFF. CDR3 coding DNA: TGTGCCAGCGACTACGGACAGGGATCCACTGAAGCTTTCTTT.

The table lists this clonotype with many counts. V is TRBV24-1 and J is TRBJ2-1; the D is unclear. This CDR3 region has 14 residues. Looked up from germline, CDR1 is KGHDR and CDR2 is SFDVKD. Trimming pared 3 bases from V and 4 bases from J, leaving 9 bases between. The CDR3 sequence: CATSDVTEYNEQFF. For the CDR3, the DNA is TGTGCCACCAGTGATGTTACAGAATACAATGAGCAGTTCTTC.

This clonotype came up a few times. This chain links TRBV5-1 with TRBJ2-1; 10 nucleotides agree with TRBD2. The CDR3 runs 16 residues. Unmatched junction bases numbered 9, after V lost 4 bases and J lost 5 bases. CDR1 and CDR2 (germline): SGHRS, YFSETQ. Here the CDR3 reads CASSPLAGDNDNEQFF. DNA of the CDR3: TGCGCCAGCAGCCCCCTAGCGGGAGATAACGACAATGAGCAGTTCTTC.